Below are 19 T cell receptor beta chains sequenced from a single sample in a study of T cells in Graves' hyperthyroidism and ophthalmopathy. Amplified regions were TCR beta CDR3 sequences from RNA transcripts. HTBI primers drove first-round RT-PCR of the TCR CDR3. MiXCR, run by TCRdb on the multiplex PCR reads, gives a single entry per CDR3 protein. The table lists a few hundred thousand distinct CDR3 sequences, about 15% of them singletons. The sequencing sample was made of blood. The receptors come from a woman in her twenties or thirties with Graves' hyperthyroidism.

Only a few counts were recorded for this clonotype. The chain carries TRBV5-1 and TRBJ1-1; D is unresolved. Per the germline V gene, CDR1 is SGHRS and CDR2 is YFSETQ. This CDR3 spans 14 amino acids. V dropped 7 bases and J dropped 0 bases, with 13 bases sitting between them. The CDR3 here is CASREVPMNTEAFF. CDR3 DNA: TGCGCCAGCCGCGAAGTGCCTATGAACACTGAAGCTTTCTTT.

This clonotype has only a few counts. V gene TRBV5-1 combines with J gene TRBJ1-1, with D unresolved. Trimming cost V 4 bases and J 6 bases, with 13 bases left between them. Germline V gene data show CDR1 as SGHRS and CDR2 as YFSETQ. This CDR3 comprises 13 residues. CDR3 bases: TGCGCCAGCAGCCCTAATGGTGCTGCTGAAGCTTTCTTT. Encoded protein: CASSPNGAAEAFF.

This clonotype appeared many times. The V call is TRBV28, the J call TRBJ2-7, with unresolved D. The CDR3 covers 14 residues. Trimming removed 3 bases from V and 0 bases from J, with 9 bases in between. Germline loops: CDR1 MDHEN, CDR2 SYDVKM. In DNA form, the CDR3 reads TGTGCCAGCAGTTTTTCTGTTAGCTCCTACGAGCAGTACTTC. Translation gives CASSFSVSSYEQYF.

In this sample, this clonotype turned up a few times. The chain joins TRBV15 to TRBJ2-1, with a weak D call TRBD2 (5 bases). V was cut by 1 base and J by 9 bases, with 13 bases left in between. CDR1 is LNHNV, CDR2 YYDKDF, per germline (reference sequence). This CDR3 has 14 residues. The CDR3 region has the DNA TGTGCCACCAGCAGAGCCGGGGTCAGCACTGAGCAGTTCTTC. Its translation is CATSRAGVSTEQFF.

The chain employs TRBV20-1 and TRBJ2-7; D gene uncertain. V lost 1 base, J lost 3 bases, and 13 bases lay in between. The CDR3 sequence is 14 residues long. The germline CDR1 and CDR2 sequences are DFQATT and SNEGSKA (reference sequence). The CDR3 protein is CSARGVATDYEQYF. The DNA for the CDR3 is TGCAGTGCTAGAGGCGTAGCCACCGACTACGAGCAGTACTTC.

The rearrangement uses TRBV7-2 and TRBJ1-4; TRBD1 might be the D (6 bases). In germline, CDR1 is SGHTA, CDR2 FQGNSA. The CDR3 extends over 12 amino acids. Trimming took off 1 base at V and 15 bases at J, with 12 bases between the two ends. As DNA, the CDR3 is TGTGCCAGCAGCTTAGATGGGGGGCGGGTGTTTTTT. This encodes CASSLDGGRVFF.

This clonotype was found many times. The rearrangement uses TRBV28 and TRBJ2-7; 9 bases are a match to TRBD1. Per germline, CDR1 MDHEN and CDR2 SYDVKM. V dropped 10 bases and J dropped 1; count of bases not matched to a gene: 11. This CDR3 comprises 15 residues. CDR3 protein: CATIPPGTGSYEQYF. DNA of the CDR3: TGTGCCACCATTCCTCCCGGGACAGGGTCCTACGAGCAGTACTTC.

At least ten counts were recorded for this clonotype. The rearrangement uses TRBV20-1 and TRBJ2-7; D perhaps matches TRBD1 (6 bases). Germline assignment: CDR1 DFQATT and CDR2 SNEGSKA (reference sequence). The V gene lost 6 bases and the J gene lost 0 bases, with 15 bases spanning the gap. This CDR3 has 14 amino acids. The CDR3 DNA follows: TGCAGTGCCCAGGACAGAGAGGACTCCTACGAGCAGTACTTC. Residues: CSAQDREDSYEQYF.

The genes are TRBV12-3 or TRBV12-4 and TRBJ2-5, with D maybe TRBD1 (5 bases). The V and J ends lost 1 base and 5 bases respectively, with 14 bases between them. The CDR3 is made up of 15 amino acids. Written as DNA, the CDR3 is TGTGCCAGCAGTTTAGTGGGGCCCCACGGGGAGACCCAGTACTTC. It encodes CASSLVGPHGETQYF.

This clonotype appeared many times. CDR3 coding DNA: TGTGCCAGCCAACTGGGGGGAGTGAACACTGAAGCTTTCTTT. Translation gives CASQLGGVNTEAFF. The V call is TRBV6-1, the J call TRBJ1-1, with D perhaps TRBD1 (5 bases). Germline V gives CDR1 MNHNS, CDR2 SASEGT. V lost 8 bases and J lost 0, with 13 bases in between. This CDR3 has 14 amino acids.

The gene calls are TRBV28 and TRBJ1-3; D may be TRBD1 (5 bases). The CDR3 runs 15 residues. Germline V gene data show CDR1 as MDHEN and CDR2 as SYDVKM. V lost 7 bases to trimming and J lost 0 bases, with 13 bases between them. The CDR3 loop is CASNLPGPSGNTIYF. Here the CDR3 DNA reads TGTGCCAGCAACCTCCCAGGGCCCTCTGGAAACACCATATATTTT.

This clonotype was picked up many times. The chain joins TRBV12-3 or TRBV12-4 to TRBJ2-5; possibly TRBD2 for D (6 bases). The CDR3 is 17 amino acids. Deletions cut 3 bases from V and 2 bases from J, with 19 bases between. CDR3 DNA sequence: TGTGCCAGCAGTTTTGCCGTCGAGCTAGCGATACAAGAGACCCAGTACTTC. Translated: CASSFAVELAIQETQYF.

This clonotype has more than one count but fewer than ten. In DNA, the CDR3 is TGTGCCAGCAGCTCAAATGGACTGATGAACACTGAAGCTTTCTTT. This codes for CASSSNGLMNTEAFF. This sequence joins TRBV7-2 and TRBJ1-1; D gene uncertain. This CDR3 spans 15 amino acids. Germline loops: CDR1 SGHTA, CDR2 FQGNSA. Trimming took 4 bases from V and 0 from J, leaving 12 bases between them.

This clonotype was observed at least ten times. This chain connects TRBV28 to TRBJ1-5; 8 bases match TRBD1. The CDR3 is 15 amino acids. V shed 6 bases, J shed 1 base, and the junction held 5 bases outside the gene matches. CDR1 is MDHEN, CDR2 SYDVKM, per germline. The DNA of the CDR3 is TGTGCCAGCAGGGGGACAGGTGAAAGCAATCAGCCCCAGCATTTT. It codes for CASRGTGESNQPQHF.

At least ten counts were recorded for this clonotype. The V call is TRBV30, the J call TRBJ1-5; no firm D call. This CDR3 is built from 14 residues. CDR1 is GTSNPN, CDR2 SVGIG, per germline (reference sequence). Trimming took off 4 bases at V and 9 bases at J, with 19 bases between the two ends. CDR3 bases: TGTGCCTGGATCACAAAGGACCGATTGGGGCCCCAGCATTTT. Residues: CAWITKDRLGPQHF. The full variable domain, its missing parts supplied by reference TRBV30 and TRBJ1-5, is SQTIHQWPATLVQPVGSPLSLECTVEGTSNPNLYWYRQAAGRGLQLLFYSVGIGQISSEVPQNLSASRPQDRQFILSSKKLLLSDSGFYLCAWITKDRLGPQHFGDGTRLSIL.

At least ten counts were recorded for this clonotype. The rearrangement links TRBV7-2 to TRBJ2-1, with TRBD2 as a possible D gene (6 bases). Trimming took 2 bases from V and 4 from J, leaving 12 bases between them. CDR1 and CDR2 from the germline V gene are SGHTA and FQGNSA. The CDR3 has 15 amino acids. CDR3 region: CASSLSRGIYNEQFF. CDR3 sequence (DNA): TGTGCCAGCAGCTTATCGCGGGGCATATACAATGAGCAGTTCTTC.

The sample holds many counts of this clonotype. The chain joins TRBV30 to TRBJ2-7; TRBD2 agrees at 7 bases. V dropped 0 bases and J dropped 5; count of bases not matched to a gene: 7. This CDR3 has 14 amino acids. Germline lookup yields CDR1 GTSNPN and CDR2 SVGIG (reference sequence). The CDR3: CAWSVGGRVDEQYF. In DNA form, the CDR3 reads TGTGCCTGGAGTGTGGGAGGGAGGGTGGACGAGCAGTACTTC.

In the case of this clonotype: A read error is possible here, since a much larger clone lies one base away. The conserved final phenylalanine or tryptophan is absent from the CDR3, which likely points to a read error. The rearrangement uses TRBV27 and TRBJ1-6; TRBD1 aligns across 7 bases. The J segment lost 5 bases and the V segment lost 6 bases, leaving 4 bases of the junction unmatched. Germline-derived CDR1 and CDR2 are MNHEY and SMNVEV (reference sequence). This CDR3 comprises 14 residues. The DNA for the CDR3 is TGTGCCAGCAGCGATGACAGGGATAATTCACCCCTCCACTCT. Protein product: CASSDDRDNSPLHS.

The table lists this clonotype with many counts. Here the CDR3 reads CSARVENGRSYNEQFF. CDR3 DNA sequence: TGCAGTGCTAGAGTGGAAAACGGGAGGTCCTACAATGAGCAGTTCTTC. The rearrangement links TRBV20-1 to TRBJ2-1, with TRBD2 identical over 7 bases. Germline-derived CDR1 and CDR2 are DFQATT and SNEGSKA (reference sequence). The V segment lost 1 base and the J segment 1 base; nucleotides outside the gene matches: 7. CDR3 length: 16 amino acids.